The 23 T cell receptor beta chains given below trace back to one sample, sequenced in a study of shared clonotypes between healthy human individuals. The assay was immunoSEQ multiplex PCR, and TCRdb's table has in-frame clones only and misses some. The sample gives approximately 500,000 clones, approximately 95% of which show up once; 0.05% to 0.07% is in the top ten. Sequenced sample: naive CD4+ T cells sorted from blood. As to subset: CD45RA+ positively selected. The receptors stem from a woman younger than 45 in good health.

In nucleotides, the CDR3 is TGCGCCAGCAGCCAAGGGACCCCGGGATATAACTATGGCTACACCTTC. Residues: CASSQGTPGYNYGYTF. The chain couples TRBV4-1 to TRBJ1-2; no clear D gene. Germline lookup yields CDR1 MGHRA and CDR2 YSYEKL. This CDR3 spans 16 amino acids. The V end lost 1 base, the J end lost 1 base, and 13 bases lay between the germline ends.

This chain joins TRBV7-6 and TRBJ2-1; 8 positions match TRBD2. The CDR3 is made up of 18 amino acids. Germline CDR1 is SGHVS and CDR2 is FNYEAQ. With V trimmed by 1 base and J by 4 bases, 12 bases remained unmatched. The CDR3 reads CASSLVFPGLGVYNEQFF. The CDR3 DNA sequence: TGTGCCAGCAGCTTAGTGTTCCCGGGACTAGGAGTTTACAATGAGCAGTTCTTC.

J is TRBJ1-2 and V is TRBV2; maybe TRBD1 (6 bases). V dropped 8 bases and J dropped 4 bases, with 20 bases sitting between them. The CDR3 is made up of 15 amino acids. Looked up from germline, CDR1 is SNHLY and CDR2 is FYNNEI. CDR3 DNA: TGTGCCAGCCACCTGCAAGGACAGCCACTCTATGGCTACACCTTC. Its translation: CASHLQGQPLYGYTF.

This rearrangement joins TRBV7-9 to TRBJ2-7, with 9 bases identical to TRBD2. Germline CDR1 reads SEHNR; CDR2 reads FQNEAQ (reference sequence). The CDR3 is 14 residues long. V dropped 5 bases and J dropped 6; count of bases not matched to a gene: 8. DNA of the CDR3: TGTGCCAGCAGCAAAGCGGGAGGCTTGGGCGAGCAGTACTTC. It encodes CASSKAGGLGEQYF.

This clone was recorded once. The chain couples TRBV5-1 to TRBJ2-7; 8 bases match TRBD1. The CDR3 is 13 amino acids. Germline V gives CDR1 SGHRS, CDR2 YFSETQ. J lost 6 bases, V lost 0 bases, and 2 bases had no gene match. The CDR3 loop is CASSLGTGGEQYF. CDR3 nucleotides: TGCGCCAGCAGCTTGGGAACAGGGGGCGAGCAGTACTTC.

V gene TRBV2 combines with J gene TRBJ1-5; D is unclear. This CDR3 spans 15 amino acids. With 3 bases removed from V and 6 bases from J, the gap between germline ends came to 15 bases. CDR1 SNHLY and CDR2 FYNNEI come from the germline V gene. CDR3: CASSEVDGPGQPQHF. Written as DNA, the CDR3 is TGTGCCAGCAGTGAGGTTGACGGGCCCGGTCAGCCCCAGCATTTT.

V usage is TRBV27 and J usage is TRBJ2-1; D remains ambiguous. Germline assignment: CDR1 MNHEY and CDR2 SMNVEV (reference sequence). V lost 3 bases to trimming and J lost 5 bases, with 5 bases between them. The CDR3 extends over 12 amino acids. Here the CDR3 DNA reads TGTGCCAGCAGTTTTCGTAACAATGAGCAGTTCTTC. Translating gives CASSFRNNEQFF.

This chain links TRBV10-3 with TRBJ2-5; D call uncertain. Trimming took 4 bases from V and 7 from J, leaving 22 bases between them. Germline V gene data show CDR1 as ENHRY and CDR2 as SYGVKD. The CDR3 totals 16 residues. CDR3 sequence reads: CAISGVHGTTSGTQYF. The DNA of the CDR3 is TGTGCCATCAGTGGGGTACATGGCACCACCTCCGGGACCCAGTACTTC.

The rearrangement joins TRBV5-1 to TRBJ2-3, with D possibly matching TRBD2 (6 bases). Between the trimmed V and J ends, which lost 3 bases and 5 bases, there was a span of 13 bases. This CDR3 comprises 14 residues. CDR1 SGHRS and CDR2 YFSETQ come from the germline V gene. CDR3 sequence (DNA): TGCGCCAGCAGCTCCGGGACTCCGAAAGATACGCAGTATTTT. It specifies CASSSGTPKDTQYF.

This clone was recorded a few times. The V call is TRBV28, the J call TRBJ2-7, with no clear D. The length of the CDR3 is 12 residues. V was shortened by 6 bases and J by 2 bases, with 8 bases between the two germline ends. Per the germline V gene, CDR1 is MDHEN and CDR2 is SYDVKM. CDR3 bases: TGTGCCAGCAGAAGTACAACCTACGAGCAGTACTTC. Translation gives CASRSTTYEQYF.

This chain uses TRBV19 with TRBJ2-7; D is ambiguous. The germline V and J ends were trimmed by 0 bases and 2 bases, with 8 bases remaining between them. The CDR3 runs 14 residues. CDR1 LNHDA and CDR2 SQIVND come from the germline V gene (reference sequence). The CDR3 DNA reads TGTGCCAGTAGTATAGATCGACTTACCTACGAGCAGTACTTC. Translated: CASSIDRLTYEQYF.

The chain links TRBV5-1 to TRBJ2-7; TRBD2 matches at 12 bases. Looked up from germline, CDR1 is SGHRS and CDR2 is YFSETQ. The CDR3 runs to 15 residues. V shed 2 bases and J 3 bases; nucleotides not matched to a gene: 3. This CDR3 is CASSFRLAGVYEQYF. DNA of the CDR3: TGCGCCAGCAGCTTTCGACTAGCGGGAGTCTACGAGCAGTACTTC.

V and J are TRBV28 and TRBJ1-2; D perhaps matches TRBD1 (5 bases). Germline assignment: CDR1 MDHEN and CDR2 SYDVKM. This CDR3 region has 11 residues. Trimming shortened V by 8 bases and J by 3 bases, and 7 bases separated the two germline ends. CDR3 loop: CASATDYGYTF. The CDR3, as DNA: TGTGCCAGCGCGACAGACTATGGCTACACCTTC.

V and J are TRBV5-6 and TRBJ2-3; 10 bases are shared with TRBD2. The CDR3 covers 16 residues. CDR1 and CDR2 from the germline V gene are SGHDT and YYEEEE. J gave up 3 bases and V 1 base, and 5 bases lay outside the gene matches. DNA of the CDR3: TGTGCCAGCAGCTTGCAATCAGCGGGAGGGACAGATACGCAGTATTTT. Translating gives CASSLQSAGGTDTQYF.

CDR3 DNA: TGTGCCAGCAGTGGGAGGACAGGGGGGGACTCTGGGGCCAACGTCCTGACTTTC. It encodes CASSGRTGGDSGANVLTF. V gene TRBV25-1 combines with J gene TRBJ2-6, with 10 bases fitting TRBD1. The CDR3 is 18 residues long. Germline trimming cut 4 bases from V and 0 bases from J; bases unmatched to any gene: 6. The germline gives CDR1 MGHDK, CDR2 SYGVNS.

The V and J genes are TRBV7-9 and TRBJ2-2; no firm D call. V was cut by 6 bases and J by 6 bases, with 14 bases left in between. The V gene's germline CDR1 is SEHNR and CDR2 FQNEAQ (reference sequence). The CDR3 is 14 residues long. The CDR3 here is CASRPALRAGELFF. CDR3 bases: TGTGCCAGCAGACCCGCATTAAGGGCCGGGGAGCTGTTTTTT.

This chain connects TRBV4-2 to TRBJ1-4; a weak D match, TRBD1 (6 bases). V was clipped by 4 bases and J by 7 bases, with 16 bases between them. Germline CDR1 reads LGHNA; CDR2 reads YNFKEQ. The CDR3 sequence is 15 residues long. The CDR3 here is CASSRPLGGGEKLFF. For the CDR3, the DNA is TGTGCCAGCAGCCGCCCTCTGGGGGGCGGTGAAAAACTGTTTTTT.

The chain is built from TRBV5-6 and TRBJ2-1; D is uncertain. The germline V gene encodes CDR1 SGHDT and CDR2 YYEEEE. CDR3 length: 15 residues. V was cut by 4 bases and J by 1 base, with 12 bases left in between. The CDR3 is CASSSPVGSYNEQFF. As DNA, the CDR3 is TGTGCCAGCAGCAGTCCCGTCGGATCCTACAATGAGCAGTTCTTC.

The CDR3 here is CASSLAQGRSYEQYF. CDR3 in DNA: TGTGCCAGCAGCTTAGCTCAGGGAAGGTCCTACGAGCAGTACTTC. V usage is TRBV5-4 and J usage is TRBJ2-7; tentatively, D is TRBD1 (5 bases). The length of the CDR3 is 15 residues. CDR1 and CDR2 from the germline V gene are SGHNT and YYREEE (reference sequence). V lost 2 bases to trimming and J lost 1 base, with 13 bases between them.

The chain uses TRBV13 and TRBJ1-5; a weak D match, TRBD1 (5 bases). Germline loops: CDR1 PRHDT, CDR2 FYEKMQ (reference sequence). CDR3 length: 15 residues. V was trimmed by 4 bases and J by 2 bases, leaving 12 bases between them. As DNA, the CDR3 is TGTGCCAGCAGCTCAGGGTCAGCGGGCAATCAGCCCCAGCATTTT. It encodes CASSSGSAGNQPQHF.

Here the CDR3 DNA reads TGTGCCAGCAGTTTATACGCAGGGAGAACTGAAGCTTTCTTT. As protein: CASSLYAGRTEAFF. V usage is TRBV27 and J usage is TRBJ1-1; TRBD1 might be the D (5 bases). CDR3 length: 14 residues. V was trimmed by 1 base and J by 5 bases, leaving 11 bases between them. Germline V gene data show CDR1 as MNHEY and CDR2 as SMNVEV (reference sequence).

The chain links TRBV19 to TRBJ2-2, with 14 bases aligning to TRBD2. Germline assignment: CDR1 LNHDA and CDR2 SQIVND (reference sequence). This CDR3 region has 16 residues. V lost 6 bases, J lost 5 bases, and 5 bases stayed unmatched. The CDR3 region is CASRGTSGSGTGELFF. The CDR3 coding sequence is TGTGCCAGTAGAGGGACTAGCGGGAGTGGTACCGGGGAGCTGTTTTTT.

The chain uses TRBV14 and TRBJ1-2, with 8 nucleotides matching TRBD1. This CDR3 has 15 amino acids. V lost 3 bases and J lost 5; bases outside the gene matches: 8. The germline V gene encodes CDR1 SGHDN and CDR2 FVKESK. Here the CDR3 reads CASSHRQGRGYGYTF. The CDR3, as DNA: TGTGCCAGCAGCCACCGACAGGGGAGGGGGTATGGCTACACCTTC.